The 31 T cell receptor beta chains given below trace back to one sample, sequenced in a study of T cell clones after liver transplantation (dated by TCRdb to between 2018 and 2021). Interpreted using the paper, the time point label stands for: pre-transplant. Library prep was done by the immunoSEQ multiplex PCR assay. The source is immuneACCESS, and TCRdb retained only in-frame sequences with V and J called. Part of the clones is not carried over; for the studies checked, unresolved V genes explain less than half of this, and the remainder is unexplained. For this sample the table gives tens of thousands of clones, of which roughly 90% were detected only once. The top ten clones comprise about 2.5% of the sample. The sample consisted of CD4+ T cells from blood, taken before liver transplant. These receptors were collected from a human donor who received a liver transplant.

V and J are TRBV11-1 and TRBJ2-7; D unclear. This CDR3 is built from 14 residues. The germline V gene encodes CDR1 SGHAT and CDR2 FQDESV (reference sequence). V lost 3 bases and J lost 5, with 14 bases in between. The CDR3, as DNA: TGTGCCAGCAGCTTCCTGTTTCCGGCCCACGAGCAGTACTTC. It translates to CASSFLFPAHEQYF.

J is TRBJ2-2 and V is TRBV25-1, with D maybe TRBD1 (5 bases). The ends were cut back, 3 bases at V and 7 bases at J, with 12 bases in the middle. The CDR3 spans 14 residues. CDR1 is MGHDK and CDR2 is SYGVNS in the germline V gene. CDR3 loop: CASSDSGKGGELFF. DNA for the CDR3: TGTGCCAGCAGTGACTCAGGGAAGGGCGGGGAGCTGTTTTTT.

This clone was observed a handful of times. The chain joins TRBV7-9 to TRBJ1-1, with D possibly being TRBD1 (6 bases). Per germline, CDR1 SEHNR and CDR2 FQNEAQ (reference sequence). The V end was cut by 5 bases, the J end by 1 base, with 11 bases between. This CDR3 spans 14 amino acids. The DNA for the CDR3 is TGTGCCAGCAGCATTTACAGGGAGAACACTGAAGCTTTCTTT. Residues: CASSIYRENTEAFF. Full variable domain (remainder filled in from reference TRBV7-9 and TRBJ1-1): DTGVSQNPRHKITKRGQNVTFRCDPISEHNRLYWYRQTLGQGPEFLTYFQNEAQLEKSRLLSDRFSAERPKGSFSTLEIQRTEQGDSAMYLCASSIYRENTEAFFGQGTRLTVV.

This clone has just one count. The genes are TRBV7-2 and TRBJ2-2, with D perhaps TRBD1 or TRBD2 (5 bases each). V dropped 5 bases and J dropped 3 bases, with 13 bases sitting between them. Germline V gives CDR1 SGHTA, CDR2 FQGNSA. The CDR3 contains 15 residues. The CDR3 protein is CASSRLGTYTGELFF. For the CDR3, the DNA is TGTGCCAGCAGCCGGCTTGGGACCTACACCGGGGAGCTGTTTTTT.

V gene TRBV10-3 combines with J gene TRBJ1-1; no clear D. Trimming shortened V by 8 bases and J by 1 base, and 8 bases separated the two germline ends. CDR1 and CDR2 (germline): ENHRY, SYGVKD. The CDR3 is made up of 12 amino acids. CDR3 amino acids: CAIRGSNTEAFF. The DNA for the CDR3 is TGTGCCATCCGGGGATCGAACACTGAAGCTTTCTTT.

The CDR3 sequence: CASSLQGPAYEQYF. In nucleotides, the CDR3 is TGTGCCAGCAGCTTACAGGGTCCTGCATACGAGCAGTACTTC. The J gene is TRBJ2-7, the V gene TRBV6-6, with a weak D call TRBD1 (6 bases). V lost 6 bases and J lost 4, with 16 bases in between. CDR3 length: 14 residues. Germline lookup yields CDR1 MNHNY and CDR2 SVGAGI (reference sequence).

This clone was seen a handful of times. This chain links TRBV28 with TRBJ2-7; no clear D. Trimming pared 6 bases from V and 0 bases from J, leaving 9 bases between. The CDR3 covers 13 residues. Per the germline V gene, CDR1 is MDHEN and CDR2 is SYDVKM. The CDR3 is CASSPGISYEQYF. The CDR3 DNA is TGTGCCAGCAGCCCCGGTATCTCCTACGAGCAGTACTTC.

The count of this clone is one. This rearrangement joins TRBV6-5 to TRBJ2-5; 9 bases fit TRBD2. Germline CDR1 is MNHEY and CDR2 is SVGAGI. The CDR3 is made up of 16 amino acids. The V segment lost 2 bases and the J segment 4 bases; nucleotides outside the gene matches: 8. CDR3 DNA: TGTGCCAGCAGTTACGGTAGCGGGAGATATGGAGAGACCCAGTACTTC. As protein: CASSYGSGRYGETQYF.

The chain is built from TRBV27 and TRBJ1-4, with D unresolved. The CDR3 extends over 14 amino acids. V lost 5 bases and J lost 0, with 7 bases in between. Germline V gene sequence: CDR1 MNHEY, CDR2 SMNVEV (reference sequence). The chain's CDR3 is CASSPYATNEKLFF. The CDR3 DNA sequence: TGTGCCAGCAGTCCGTATGCAACTAATGAAAAACTGTTTTTT.

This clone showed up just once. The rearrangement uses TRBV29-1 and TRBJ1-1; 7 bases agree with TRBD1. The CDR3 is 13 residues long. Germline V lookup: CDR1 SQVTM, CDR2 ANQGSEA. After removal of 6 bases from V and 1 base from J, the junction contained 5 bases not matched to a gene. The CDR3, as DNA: TGCAGCGTCTACAGGGGCCAGAACACTGAAGCTTTCTTT. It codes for CSVYRGQNTEAFF.

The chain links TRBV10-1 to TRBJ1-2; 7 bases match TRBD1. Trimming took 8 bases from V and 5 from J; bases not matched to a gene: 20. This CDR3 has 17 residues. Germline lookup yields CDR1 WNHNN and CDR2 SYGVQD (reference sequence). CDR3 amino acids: CASAKPGQPPTSYGYTF. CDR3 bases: TGCGCCAGCGCCAAACCGGGACAGCCACCTACAAGTTATGGCTACACCTTC.

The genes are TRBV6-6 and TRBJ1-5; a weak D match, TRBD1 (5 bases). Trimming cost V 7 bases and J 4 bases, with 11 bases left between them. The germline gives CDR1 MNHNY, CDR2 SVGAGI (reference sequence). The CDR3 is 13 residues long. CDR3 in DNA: TGTGCCAGCAATAACGGGGGGAATCAGCCCCAGCATTTT. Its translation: CASNNGGNQPQHF.

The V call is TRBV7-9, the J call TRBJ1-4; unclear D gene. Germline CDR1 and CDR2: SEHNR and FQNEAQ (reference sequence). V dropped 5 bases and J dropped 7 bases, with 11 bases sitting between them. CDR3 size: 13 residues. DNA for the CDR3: TGTGCCAGCAGCCCGGACGGACCTGAAAAACTGTTTTTT. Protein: CASSPDGPEKLFF. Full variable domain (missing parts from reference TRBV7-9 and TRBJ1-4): DTGVSQNPRHKITKRGQNVTFRCDPISEHNRLYWYRQTLGQGPEFLTYFQNEAQLEKSRLLSDRFSAERPKGSFSTLEIQRTEQGDSAMYLCASSPDGPEKLFFGSGTQLSVL.

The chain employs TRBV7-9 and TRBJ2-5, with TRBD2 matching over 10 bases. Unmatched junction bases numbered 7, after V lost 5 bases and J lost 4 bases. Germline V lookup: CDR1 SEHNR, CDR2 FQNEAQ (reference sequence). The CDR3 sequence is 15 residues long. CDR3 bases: TGTGCCAGCAGCCCCGGGACTAGCGAGGGAGAGACCCAGTACTTC. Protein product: CASSPGTSEGETQYF.

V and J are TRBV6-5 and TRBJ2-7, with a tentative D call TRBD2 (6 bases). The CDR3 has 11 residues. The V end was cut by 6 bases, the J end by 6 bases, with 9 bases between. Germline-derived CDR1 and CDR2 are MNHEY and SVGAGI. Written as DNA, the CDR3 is TGTGCCAGCAGGGAGGGTGGCGAGCAGTACTTC. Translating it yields CASREGGEQYF.

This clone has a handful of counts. CDR3 bases: TGTGCCAGCAAACGTACAGGCTCCTACGAGCAGTACTTC. This encodes CASKRTGSYEQYF. This chain joins TRBV5-8 and TRBJ2-7; TRBD1 is a possible D gene (5 bases). CDR3 length equals 13 residues. The V and J ends lost 6 bases and 0 bases respectively, with 10 bases between them. The germline V gene encodes CDR1 SGHTS and CDR2 YDEGEE. The whole variable domain, filled in from reference TRBV5-8 and TRBJ2-7, reads EAGVTQSPTHLIKTRGQQATLRCSPISGHTSVYWYQQALGLGLQFLLWYDEGEERNRGNFPPRFSGRQFPNYSSELNVNALELEDSALYLCASKRTGSYEQYFGPGTRLTVT.

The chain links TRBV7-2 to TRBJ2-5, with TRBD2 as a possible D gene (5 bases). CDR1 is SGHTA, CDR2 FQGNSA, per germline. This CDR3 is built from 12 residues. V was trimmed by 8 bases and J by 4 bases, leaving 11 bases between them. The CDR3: CASGERGETQYF. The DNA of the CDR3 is TGTGCCAGCGGGGAGAGAGGAGAGACCCAGTACTTC.

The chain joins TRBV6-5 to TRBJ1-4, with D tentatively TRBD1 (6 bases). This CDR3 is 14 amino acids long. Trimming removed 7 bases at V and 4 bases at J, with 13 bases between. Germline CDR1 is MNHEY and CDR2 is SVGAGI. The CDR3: CASKLDSLNEKLFF. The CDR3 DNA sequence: TGTGCCAGCAAACTGGACAGTCTTAATGAAAAACTGTTTTTT.

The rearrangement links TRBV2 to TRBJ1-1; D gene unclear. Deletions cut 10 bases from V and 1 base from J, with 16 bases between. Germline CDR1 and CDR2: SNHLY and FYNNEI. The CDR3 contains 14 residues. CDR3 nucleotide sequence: TGTGCCATCGGAGACGGACGGCCGAACACTGAAGCTTTCTTT. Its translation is CAIGDGRPNTEAFF. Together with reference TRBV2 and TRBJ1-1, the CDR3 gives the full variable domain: EPEVTQTPSHQVTQMGQEVILRCVPISNHLYFYWYRQILGQKVEFLVSFYNNEISEKSEIFDDQFSVERPDGSNFTLKIRSTKLEDSAMYFCAIGDGRPNTEAFFGQGTRLTVV.

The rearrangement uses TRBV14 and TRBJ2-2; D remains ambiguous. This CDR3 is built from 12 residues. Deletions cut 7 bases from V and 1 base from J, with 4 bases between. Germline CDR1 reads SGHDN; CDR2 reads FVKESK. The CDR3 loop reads CASTGNTGELFF. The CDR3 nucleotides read TGTGCCAGCACAGGGAACACCGGGGAGCTGTTTTTT.

CDR3 protein: CASSLLSGELFF. CDR3 sequence (DNA): TGTGCCAGCAGTCTCCTATCCGGGGAGCTGTTTTTT. The chain uses TRBV6-5 and TRBJ2-2; D is unclear. The CDR3 sequence is 12 residues long. Trimming pared 5 bases from V and 6 bases from J, leaving 7 bases between. Germline CDR1 reads MNHEY; CDR2 reads SVGAGI.

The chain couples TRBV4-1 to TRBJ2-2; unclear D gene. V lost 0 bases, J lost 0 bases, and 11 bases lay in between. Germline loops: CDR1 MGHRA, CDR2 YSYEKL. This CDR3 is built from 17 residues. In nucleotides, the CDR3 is TGCGCCAGCAGCCAAGAATGGCAGGCAGCGAACACCGGGGAGCTGTTTTTT. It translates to CASSQEWQAANTGELFF.

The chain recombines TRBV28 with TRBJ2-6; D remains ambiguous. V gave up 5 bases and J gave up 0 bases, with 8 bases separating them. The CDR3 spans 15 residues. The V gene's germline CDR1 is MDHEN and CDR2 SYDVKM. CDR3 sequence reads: CASSLSLSGANVLTF. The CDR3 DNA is TGTGCCAGCAGTCTCTCTCTCTCTGGGGCCAACGTCCTGACTTTC.

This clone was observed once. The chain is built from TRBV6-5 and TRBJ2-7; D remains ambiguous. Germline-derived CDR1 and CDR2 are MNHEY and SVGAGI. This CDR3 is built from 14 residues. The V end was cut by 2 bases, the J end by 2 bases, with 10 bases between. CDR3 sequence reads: CASSYGLGTYEQYF. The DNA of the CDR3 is TGTGCCAGCAGTTACGGTCTGGGTACCTACGAGCAGTACTTC.

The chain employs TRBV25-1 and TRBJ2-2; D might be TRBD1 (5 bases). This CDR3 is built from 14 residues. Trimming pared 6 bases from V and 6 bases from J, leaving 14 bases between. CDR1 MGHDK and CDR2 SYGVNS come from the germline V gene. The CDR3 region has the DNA TGTGCCAGCAGACCATCAGGGTCCTCCGGGGAGCTGTTTTTT. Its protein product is CASRPSGSSGELFF.

The CDR3 sequence: CASIGWEGVRQETQYF. CDR3 DNA sequence: TGTGCCAGCATTGGCTGGGAGGGGGTGAGGCAAGAGACCCAGTACTTC. The chain has TRBV27 and TRBJ2-5, with D possibly being TRBD2 (7 bases). Germline V CDR1 and CDR2: MNHEY, SMNVEV (reference sequence). This CDR3 has 16 residues. Trimming took 7 bases from V and 2 from J, leaving 20 bases between them.

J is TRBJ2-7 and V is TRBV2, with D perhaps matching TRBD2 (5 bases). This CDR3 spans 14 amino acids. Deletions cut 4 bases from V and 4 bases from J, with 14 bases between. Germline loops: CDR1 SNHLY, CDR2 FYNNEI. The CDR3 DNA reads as TGTGCCAGCAGTGCGACGGAGGCCCTGTACGAGCAGTACTTC. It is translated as CASSATEALYEQYF.

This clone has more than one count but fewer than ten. The CDR3: CATSRDPSYGYTF. In DNA form, the CDR3 reads TGTGCCACCAGCAGAGACCCTAGCTATGGCTACACCTTC. V usage is TRBV15 and J usage is TRBJ1-2; D unresolved. In germline, CDR1 is LNHNV, CDR2 YYDKDF (reference sequence). CDR3 size: 13 residues. Deletions cut 0 bases from V and 4 bases from J, with 6 bases between.

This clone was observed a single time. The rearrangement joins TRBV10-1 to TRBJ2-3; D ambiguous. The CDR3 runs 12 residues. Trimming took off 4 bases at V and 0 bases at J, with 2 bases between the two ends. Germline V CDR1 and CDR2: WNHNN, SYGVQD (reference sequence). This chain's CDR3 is CASSASTDTQYF. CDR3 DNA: TGCGCCAGCAGTGCTAGCACAGATACGCAGTATTTT.

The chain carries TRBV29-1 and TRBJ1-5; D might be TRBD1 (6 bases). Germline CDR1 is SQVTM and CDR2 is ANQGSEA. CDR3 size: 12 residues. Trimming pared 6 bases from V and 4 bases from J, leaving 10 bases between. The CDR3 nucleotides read TGCAGCGTGGGACATTCTAATCAGCCCCAGCATTTT. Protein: CSVGHSNQPQHF.

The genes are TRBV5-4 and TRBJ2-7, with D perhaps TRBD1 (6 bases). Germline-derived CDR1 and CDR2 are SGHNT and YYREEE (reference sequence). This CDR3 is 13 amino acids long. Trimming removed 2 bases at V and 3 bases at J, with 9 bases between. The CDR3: CASSLEGVYEQYF. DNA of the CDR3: TGTGCCAGCAGCTTAGAGGGGGTCTACGAGCAGTACTTC.